Detailed here is one TCR beta chain. This table comes from immunoSEQ multiplex PCR, and its TCRdb copy is limited to in-frame clones, with some not included. Of more than 65,000 clones listed, nearly 95% were seen once; the top ten hold about 0.4%. Trimming cost V 6 bases and J 3 bases, with 26 bases left between them. Germline CDR1 reads LNHDA; CDR2 reads SQIVND (reference sequence). CDR3 size: 18 residues. This sample was included in a study of technical replicates of blood from a handful of donors. The clonotype originates from a human donor in good health. The rearrangement joins TRBV19 to TRBJ1-1, with D possibly matching TRBD1 (5 bases). The sample consisted of T cells isolated from PBMCs. In DNA, the CDR3 is TGTGCCAGTAGAGCAGACACCCACCTTTGGGGCCAGGACACTGAAGCTTTCTTT. Translating it yields CASRADTHLWGQDTEAFF.